These 11 T cell receptor beta chains were sequenced from one sample in a study of shared clonotypes between healthy human individuals. The data were produced by immunoSEQ multiplex PCR, yet TCRdb's version contains in-frame clones alone and is incomplete. The data hold about 2.4 million clones, with 80% to 95% observed a single time. The sequenced sample was naive CD4+ T cells from PBMCs. The subset denotes: CD45RA+ positively selected. These receptors were collected from a man between 18 and 35 years old in good health. Some clones in this sample may be carry-over from other donors' samples.

A single count supports this clone. Other DNA sequences within the sample encode an identical CDR3. J is TRBJ2-2 and V is TRBV5-1, with a possible D match to TRBD1 (6 bases). Germline V CDR1 and CDR2: SGHRS, YFSETQ. V was cut by 2 bases and J by 0 bases, with 8 bases left in between. The CDR3 length is 15 residues. The CDR3 bases are TGCGCCAGCAGCTTAGGGGGTACGAACACCGGGGAGCTGTTTTTT. Translated: CASSLGGTNTGELFF. The complete variable domain, with remaining parts taken from reference TRBV5-1 and TRBJ2-2, reads KAGVTQTPRYLIKTRGQQVTLSCSPISGHRSVSWYQQTPGQGLQFLFEYFSETQRNKGNFPGRFSGRQFSNSRSEMNVSTLELGDSALYLCASSLGGTNTGELFFGEGSRLTVL.

The chain recombines TRBV6-1 with TRBJ1-4, with 7 nucleotides matching TRBD1. V dropped 2 bases and J dropped 6; count of bases not matched to a gene: 6. This CDR3 is 15 amino acids long. In germline, CDR1 is MNHNS, CDR2 SASEGT. The CDR3 bases are TGTGCCAGCAGTGAAATGACAGGGATATATGAAAAACTGTTTTTT. The encoded protein is CASSEMTGIYEKLFF.

The V call is TRBV7-8, the J call TRBJ2-2; tentatively, D is TRBD2 (5 bases). Trimming removed 4 bases from V and 1 base from J, with 13 bases in between. Germline V gene sequence: CDR1 SGHVS, CDR2 FQNEAQ. The CDR3 is 16 residues long. CDR3: CASSWTGGGNTGELFF. CDR3 DNA: TGTGCCAGCAGCTGGACTGGCGGCGGGAACACCGGGGAGCTGTTTTTT.

The chain uses TRBV2 and TRBJ2-5, with D perhaps matching TRBD1 (5 bases). The CDR3 totals 15 residues. Germline V gene lookup returns CDR1 SNHLY and CDR2 FYNNEI. Trimming removed 0 bases from V and 5 bases from J, with 13 bases in between. The CDR3 here is CASSEALPGKETQYF. Written as DNA, the CDR3 is TGTGCCAGCAGTGAAGCGCTTCCAGGGAAGGAGACCCAGTACTTC.

On this clone itself: This same CDR3 is encoded by further DNA sequences in the sample. The chain has TRBV5-1 and TRBJ2-2; D gene ambiguous. The CDR3 is 13 amino acids. Trimming removed 3 bases from V and 6 bases from J, with 9 bases in between. From germline, CDR1 is SGHRS and CDR2 YFSETQ. This CDR3 is CASSSGSPGELFF. The CDR3 DNA is TGCGCCAGCAGCTCCGGATCTCCCGGGGAGCTGTTTTTT.

V usage is TRBV6-1 and J usage is TRBJ1-1; D is unresolved. V shed 6 bases and J shed 1 base, with 9 bases lying between them. Germline V gene sequence: CDR1 MNHNS, CDR2 SASEGT. The CDR3 sequence is 13 residues long. The CDR3 region has the DNA TGTGCCAGCAGAACCACGCCGAACACTGAAGCTTTCTTT. Translation: CASRTTPNTEAFF.

The DNA for the CDR3 is TGTGCCAGCAGTGGGTCAAGGGGTACAGATACGCAGTATTTT. This codes for CASSGSRGTDTQYF. The chain employs TRBV6-6 and TRBJ2-3, with D possibly matching TRBD1 (5 bases). Trimming stripped 5 bases from V and 3 bases from J, with 12 bases between. This CDR3 comprises 14 residues. Germline V gene sequence: CDR1 MNHNY, CDR2 SVGAGI (reference sequence).

A few counts support this clone. This rearrangement joins TRBV7-3 to TRBJ1-1, with 7 bases matching TRBD1. Germline assignment: CDR1 SGHTA and CDR2 FQGTGA. J lost 5 bases, V lost 5 bases, and 5 bases had no gene match. CDR3 length equals 13 residues. CDR3 nucleotides: TGTGCCAGCAGCCCCAGGGGGGGAACTGAAGCTTTCTTT. Residues: CASSPRGGTEAFF. Supplemented by reference TRBV7-3 and TRBJ1-1, the full variable domain reads GAGVSQTPSNKVTEKGKYVELRCDPISGHTALYWYRQSLGQGPEFLIYFQGTGAADDSGLPNDRFFAVRPEGSVSTLKIQRTERGDSAVYLCASSPRGGTEAFFGQGTRLTVV.

The rearrangement links TRBV2 to TRBJ2-5; weak D call: TRBD1 (6 bases). V was shortened by 2 bases and J by 2 bases, with 12 bases between the two germline ends. The CDR3 spans 15 residues. From germline, CDR1 is SNHLY and CDR2 FYNNEI. The CDR3 here is CASSEPGQTQETQYF. The CDR3, as DNA: TGTGCCAGCAGTGAACCAGGACAGACTCAAGAGACCCAGTACTTC.

The chain is built from TRBV5-1 and TRBJ2-1, with TRBD2 matching over 9 bases. Unmatched junction bases numbered 18, after V lost 7 bases and J lost 10 bases. The CDR3 has 16 residues. Germline V gives CDR1 SGHRS, CDR2 YFSETQ. CDR3 sequence reads: CASCPGNSGSAGEQFF. The CDR3 nucleotides read TGCGCCAGCTGCCCCGGTAATAGCGGGAGTGCGGGGGAGCAGTTCTTC.

This chain uses TRBV4-3 with TRBJ2-7; TRBD1 agrees at 9 bases. The V segment lost 3 bases and the J segment 0 bases; nucleotides outside the gene matches: 9. The CDR3 has 17 residues. Germline V gene lookup returns CDR1 LGHNA and CDR2 YSLEER. The chain's CDR3 is CASSHGTGFLSSYEQYF. The CDR3 coding sequence is TGCGCCAGCAGCCACGGGACAGGGTTCCTCAGCTCCTACGAGCAGTACTTC.